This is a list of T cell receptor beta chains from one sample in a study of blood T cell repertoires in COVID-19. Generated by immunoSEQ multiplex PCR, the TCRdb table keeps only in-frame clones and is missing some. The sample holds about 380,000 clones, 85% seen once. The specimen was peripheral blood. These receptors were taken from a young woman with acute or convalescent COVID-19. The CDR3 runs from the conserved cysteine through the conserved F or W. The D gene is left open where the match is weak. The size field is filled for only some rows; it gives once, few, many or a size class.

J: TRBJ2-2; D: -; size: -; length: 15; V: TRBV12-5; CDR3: CASGLGQANTGELFF; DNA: TGTGCTAGTGGTTTGGGACAGGCGAACACCGGGGAGCTGTTTTTT
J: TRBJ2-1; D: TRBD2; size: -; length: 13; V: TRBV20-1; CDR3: CSASGTSRNEQFF; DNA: TGCAGTGCTAGTGGGACTAGCCGCAATGAGCAGTTCTTC
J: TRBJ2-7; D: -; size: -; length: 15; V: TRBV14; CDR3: CASSRTGIGSYEQYF; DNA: TGTGCCAGCAGCCGCACAGGGATTGGGTCCTACGAGCAGTACTTC
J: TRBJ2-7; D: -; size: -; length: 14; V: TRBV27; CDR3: CASSFRGVGGEQYF; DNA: TGTGCCAGCAGTTTCCGAGGTGTGGGGGGCGAGCAGTACTTC
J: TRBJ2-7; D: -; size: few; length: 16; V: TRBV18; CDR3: CASSPGLQGSGYEQYF; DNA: TGTGCCAGCTCACCGGGGTTACAGGGGAGCGGGTACGAGCAGTACTTC
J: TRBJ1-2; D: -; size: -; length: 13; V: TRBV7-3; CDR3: CASSLGGANGYTF; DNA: TGTGCCAGCAGCTTAGGGGGGGCCAATGGCTACACCTTC
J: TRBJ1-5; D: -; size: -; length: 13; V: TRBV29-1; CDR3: CSVGWGGNQPQHF; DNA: TGCAGCGTCGGATGGGGGGGCAATCAGCCCCAGCATTTT
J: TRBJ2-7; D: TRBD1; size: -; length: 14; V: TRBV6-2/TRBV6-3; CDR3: CASTPPDRDYEQYF; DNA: TGTGCCAGCACCCCCCCGGACAGGGACTACGAGCAGTACTTC
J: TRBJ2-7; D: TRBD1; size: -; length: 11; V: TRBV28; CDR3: CATGQGIEQYF; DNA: TGTGCCACAGGACAGGGGATCGAGCAGTACTTC
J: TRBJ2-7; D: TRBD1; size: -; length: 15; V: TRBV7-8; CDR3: CASSTRMGTGYEQYF; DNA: TGTGCCAGCAGCACTCGAATGGGGACAGGCTACGAGCAGTACTTC
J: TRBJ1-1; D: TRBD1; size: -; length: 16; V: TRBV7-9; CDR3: CASSLARDRGNTEAFF; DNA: TGTGCCAGCAGCTTAGCGAGGGACAGGGGAAACACTGAAGCTTTCTTT
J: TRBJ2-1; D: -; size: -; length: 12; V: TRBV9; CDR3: CASSSGVNEQFF; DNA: TGTGCCAGCAGCTCCGGGGTCAATGAGCAGTTCTTC
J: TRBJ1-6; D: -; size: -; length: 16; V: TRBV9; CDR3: CASSPPTGGAYSPLHF; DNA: TGTGCCAGCAGCCCACCGACGGGGGGCGCGTATTCACCCCTCCACTTT
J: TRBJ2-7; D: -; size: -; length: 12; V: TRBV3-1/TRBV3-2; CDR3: CASSPTGYEQYF; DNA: TGTGCCAGCAGCCCTACGGGTTACGAGCAGTACTTC
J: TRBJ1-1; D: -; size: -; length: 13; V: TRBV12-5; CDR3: CASGLVKYSEAFF; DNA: TGTGCTAGTGGTTTGGTAAAGTACTCTGAAGCTTTCTTT
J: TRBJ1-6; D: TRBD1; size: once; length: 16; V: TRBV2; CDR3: CATSSTGDPYNSPLHF; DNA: TGTGCCACTTCGTCAACAGGGGATCCCTATAATTCACCCCTCCACTTT
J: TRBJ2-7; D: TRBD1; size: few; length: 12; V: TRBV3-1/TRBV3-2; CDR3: CASSSGTGEQYF; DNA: TGTGCCAGCAGTTCCGGGACAGGGGAGCAGTACTTC
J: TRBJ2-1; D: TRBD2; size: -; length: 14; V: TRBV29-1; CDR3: CSLRRLAGYNEQFF; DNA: TGCAGCCTCCGAAGACTAGCGGGGTACAATGAGCAGTTCTTC
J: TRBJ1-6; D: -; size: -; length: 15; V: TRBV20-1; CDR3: CSASVRGWDNSPLHF; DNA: TGCAGTGCTAGTGTCCGGGGATGGGATAATTCACCCCTCCACTTT
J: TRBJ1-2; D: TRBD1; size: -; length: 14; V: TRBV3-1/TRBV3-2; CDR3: CASSPQGAGYGYTF; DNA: TGTGCCAGCAGCCCGCAGGGGGCGGGCTATGGCTACACCTTC
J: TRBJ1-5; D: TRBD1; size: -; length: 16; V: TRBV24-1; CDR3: CATSDPGDRSSQPQHF; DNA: TGTGCCACCAGTGACCCAGGGGACAGATCCTCTCAGCCCCAGCATTTT
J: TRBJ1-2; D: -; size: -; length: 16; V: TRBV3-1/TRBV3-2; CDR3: CASSQDLWDNRFGYTF; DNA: TGTGCCAGCAGCCAAGACCTGTGGGACAATAGGTTCGGCTACACCTTC
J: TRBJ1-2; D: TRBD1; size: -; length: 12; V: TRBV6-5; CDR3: CASSAGTGYYTF; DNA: TGTGCCAGCAGCGCCGGGACAGGGTACTACACCTTC
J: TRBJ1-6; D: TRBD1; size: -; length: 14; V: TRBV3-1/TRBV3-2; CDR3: CASSLGQGGSPLHF; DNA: TGTGCCAGCAGCCTAGGACAGGGAGGTTCACCCCTCCACTTT
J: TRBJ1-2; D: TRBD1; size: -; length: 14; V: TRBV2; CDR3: CASGPGGLTYGYTF; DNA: TGTGCCAGCGGTCCAGGGGGCCTTACTTATGGCTACACCTTC
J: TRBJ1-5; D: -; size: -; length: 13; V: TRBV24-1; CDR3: CATSDGQQAAQHF; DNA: TGTGCCACCAGTGATGGGCAGCAAGCGGCCCAGCATTTT
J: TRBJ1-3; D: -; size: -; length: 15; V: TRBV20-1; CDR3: CSASPPTGPGNTIYF; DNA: TGCAGTGCTAGTCCCCCTACAGGGCCTGGAAACACCATATATTTT
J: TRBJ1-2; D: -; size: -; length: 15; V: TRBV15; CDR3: CATSREGAANYGYTF; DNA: TGTGCCACCAGCAGAGAGGGGGCAGCTAACTATGGCTACACCTTC
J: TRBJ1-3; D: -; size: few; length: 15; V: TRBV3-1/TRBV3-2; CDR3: CASSSAGNSGNTIYF; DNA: TGTGCCAGCAGTTCAGCGGGGAACTCTGGAAACACCATATATTTT
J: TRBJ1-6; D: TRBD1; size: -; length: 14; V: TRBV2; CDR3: CASSTGTGDSPLHF; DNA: TGTGCCAGCAGTACCGGGACAGGGGATTCACCCCTCCACTTT
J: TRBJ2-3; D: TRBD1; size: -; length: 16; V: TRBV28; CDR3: CASRPWGQDLTDTQYF; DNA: TGTGCCAGCAGGCCCTGGGGACAGGACCTCACAGATACGCAGTATTTT
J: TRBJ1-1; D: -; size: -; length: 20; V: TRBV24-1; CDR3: CATSECCTRGGKGMNTEAFF; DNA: TGTGCCACCAGTGAGTGTTGTACTCGGGGGGGTAAAGGCATGAACACTGAAGCTTTCTTT
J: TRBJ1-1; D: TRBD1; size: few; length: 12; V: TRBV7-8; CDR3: CASSGRGREAFF; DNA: TGTGCCAGCAGCGGCAGGGGGCGTGAAGCTTTCTTT
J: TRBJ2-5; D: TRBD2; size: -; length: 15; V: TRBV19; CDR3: CASSPSRGSWETQYF; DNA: TGTGCCAGTAGTCCGTCGCGGGGGTCTTGGGAGACCCAGTACTTC
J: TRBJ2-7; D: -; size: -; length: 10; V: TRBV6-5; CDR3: CAAMSYEQYF; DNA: TGTGCAGCGATGTCCTACGAGCAGTACTTC
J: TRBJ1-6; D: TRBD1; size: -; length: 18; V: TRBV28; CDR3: CASSSTAGTGGPYSPLHF; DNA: TGTGCCAGCAGTTCCACTGCCGGGACAGGGGGACCCTACTCACCCCTCCACTTT
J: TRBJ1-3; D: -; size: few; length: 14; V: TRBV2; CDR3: CASKRERDGNTIYF; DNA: TGTGCCAGCAAGAGGGAGAGGGATGGAAACACCATATATTTT
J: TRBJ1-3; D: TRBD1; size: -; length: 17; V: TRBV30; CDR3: CASRAGTGARSGNTIYF; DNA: TGTGCCTCCCGGGCCGGGACAGGGGCCCGCTCTGGAAACACCATATATTTT
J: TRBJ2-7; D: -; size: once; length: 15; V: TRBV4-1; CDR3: CASSQDRSNLYEQYF; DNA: TGCGCCAGCAGCCAAGATAGGAGTAACCTCTACGAGCAGTACTTC
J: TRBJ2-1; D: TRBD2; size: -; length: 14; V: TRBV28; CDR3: CASSNTGGYNEQFF; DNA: TGTGCCAGCAGTAATACGGGAGGTTACAATGAGCAGTTCTTC
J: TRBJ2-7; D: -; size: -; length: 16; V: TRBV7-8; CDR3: CASSLAQRKPAYEQYF; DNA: TGTGCCAGCAGCTTAGCGCAGCGAAAACCGGCCTACGAGCAGTACTTC
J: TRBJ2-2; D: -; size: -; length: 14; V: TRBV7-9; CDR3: CASSHRETTGELFF; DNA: TGTGCCAGCAGCCACCGGGAGACCACCGGGGAGCTGTTTTTT
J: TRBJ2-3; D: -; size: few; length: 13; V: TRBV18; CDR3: CASSPTVGDTQYF; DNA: TGTGCCAGCTCACCGACAGTGGGGGATACGCAGTATTTT
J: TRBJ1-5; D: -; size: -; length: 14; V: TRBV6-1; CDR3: CASSEASGNQPQHF; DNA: TGTGCCAGCAGTGAAGCGTCGGGCAATCAGCCCCAGCATTTT
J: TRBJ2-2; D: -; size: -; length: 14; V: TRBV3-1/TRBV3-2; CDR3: CASIGTTNTGELFF; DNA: TGTGCCAGCATAGGAACTACGAACACCGGGGAGCTGTTTTTT
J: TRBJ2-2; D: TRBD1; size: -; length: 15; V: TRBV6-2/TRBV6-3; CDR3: CASSYRDRDPGELFF; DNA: TGTGCCAGCAGTTACCGGGACAGGGATCCCGGGGAGCTGTTTTTT
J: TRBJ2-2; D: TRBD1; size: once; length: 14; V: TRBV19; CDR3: CATSGTVNTGELFF; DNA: TGTGCCACCTCCGGGACAGTGAACACCGGGGAGCTGTTTTTT
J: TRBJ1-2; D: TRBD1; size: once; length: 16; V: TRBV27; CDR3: CASSRQGQIVAHGYTF; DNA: TGTGCCAGCAGTCGACAGGGACAAATCGTCGCTCACGGCTACACCTTC
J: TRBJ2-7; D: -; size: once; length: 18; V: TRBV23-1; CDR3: CASSPLGVPRGAFSEQYF; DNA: TGCGCCAGCAGTCCGCTTGGCGTCCCCAGGGGGGCTTTCAGCGAGCAGTACTTC
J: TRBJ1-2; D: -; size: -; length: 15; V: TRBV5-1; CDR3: CASRHSQGPNYGYTF; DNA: TGCGCCAGCAGACATTCCCAGGGCCCTAACTATGGCTACACCTTC
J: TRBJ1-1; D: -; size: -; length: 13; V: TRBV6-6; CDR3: CASSYSSQIEAFF; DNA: TGTGCCAGCAGTTACTCTTCGCAGATTGAAGCTTTCTTT
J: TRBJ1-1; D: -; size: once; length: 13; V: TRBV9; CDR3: CASSPQGDTEAFF; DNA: TGTGCCAGCAGCCCGCAGGGTGACACTGAAGCTTTCTTT
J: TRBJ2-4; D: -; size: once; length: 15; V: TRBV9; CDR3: CASTAEGQVKNIQYF; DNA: TGTGCCAGCACCGCCGAGGGCCAAGTCAAAAACATTCAGTACTTC
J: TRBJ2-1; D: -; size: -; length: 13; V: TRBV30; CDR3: CACRVDGHNEQFF; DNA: TGTGCCTGTCGGGTAGATGGTCACAATGAGCAGTTCTTC
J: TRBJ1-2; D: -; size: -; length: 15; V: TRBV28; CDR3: CASSIGDDGFYGYTF; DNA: TGTGCCAGCAGTATAGGGGATGACGGATTCTATGGCTACACCTTC
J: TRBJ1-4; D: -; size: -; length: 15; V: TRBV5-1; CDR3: CASSSGQTPNEKLFF; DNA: TGCGCCAGCAGCTCAGGACAGACACCTAATGAAAAACTGTTTTTT
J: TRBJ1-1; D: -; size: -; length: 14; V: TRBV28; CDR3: CASSPDRSTTEAFF; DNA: TGTGCCAGCAGCCCAGACAGAAGTACCACTGAAGCTTTCTTT